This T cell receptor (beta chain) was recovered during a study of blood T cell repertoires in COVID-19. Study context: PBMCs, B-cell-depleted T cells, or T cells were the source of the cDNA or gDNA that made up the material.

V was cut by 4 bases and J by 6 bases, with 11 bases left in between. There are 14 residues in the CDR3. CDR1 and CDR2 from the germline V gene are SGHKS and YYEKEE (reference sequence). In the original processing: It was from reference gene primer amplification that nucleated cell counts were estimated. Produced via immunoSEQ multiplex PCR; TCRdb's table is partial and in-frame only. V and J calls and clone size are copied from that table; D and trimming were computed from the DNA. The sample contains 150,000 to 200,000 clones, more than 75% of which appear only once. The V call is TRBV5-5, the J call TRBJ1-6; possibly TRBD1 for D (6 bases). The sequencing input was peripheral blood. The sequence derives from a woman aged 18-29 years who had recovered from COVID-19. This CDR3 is CASSLQGPNSPLHF. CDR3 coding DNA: TGTGCCAGCAGCCTACAGGGCCCTAATTCACCCCTCCACTTT.